The rows below give T cell receptor beta chains drawn from one sample of a study of blood T cell repertoires in COVID-19. Here immunoSEQ multiplex PCR was the method, and the copy in TCRdb shows in-frame clones only, minus some. The sample lists 300,000 to 400,000 clones, about 91% occurring once. The sample taken for sequencing was peripheral blood. Every receptor here comes from a young woman with COVID-19, enrolled during active disease. Each CDR3 is given with its conserved first and last residue. A D gene is named only where the DNA matches it firmly. Clone size appears in some rows only: once, few, many, or a class for an expanded clone.

cdr3_nt cdr3_aa clone_size j_call d_call v_call
TGCGCCAGCAGCCAGATGACAGGGTCAATGAACACTGAAGCTTTCTTT CASSQMTGSMNTEAFF NA TRBJ1-1 TRBD1 TRBV4-1
TGTGCCAGCAGTGAGACAGGGGGCGCGACAGATACGCAGTATTTT CASSETGGATDTQYF NA TRBJ2-3 TRBD1 TRBV6-4
TGTGCCAGCAGCCTTACGGCGGGGGCGAACACCGGGGAGCTGTTTTTT CASSLTAGANTGELFF NA TRBJ2-2 TRBD2 TRBV4-2
TGCGCCAGCAGCGCCGGCCACGGGTTGCAAGGCTACACCTTC CASSAGHGLQGYTF NA TRBJ1-2 NA TRBV5-1
TGTGCCAGCAGCTTTTTAGCGGGGGTGTCAGATACGCAGTATTTT CASSFLAGVSDTQYF NA TRBJ2-3 TRBD2 TRBV7-2
TGCGCCAGCAGCCCCTGGGACAGGGGGCGCTTAAACACCGGGGAGCTGTTTTTT CASSPWDRGRLNTGELFF once TRBJ2-2 TRBD1 TRBV5-1
TGTGCCAGCAGTGACTCGGAAGCGTCAATTGATGAAAAACTGTTTTTT CASSDSEASIDEKLFF few TRBJ1-4 NA TRBV6-4
TGTGCCAGTAGTATAGAAGGCACAGGGAGGGGTGGCTACACCTTC CASSIEGTGRGGYTF NA TRBJ1-2 NA TRBV19
TGTGCCAGCAGCCAAACGGCCGGGAGCTCGTCCTACGAGCAGTACTTC CASSQTAGSSSYEQYF NA TRBJ2-7 NA TRBV3-1/TRBV3-2
TGTGCCAGCAGCTTGGGAGGGAACACTGAAGCTTTCTTT CASSLGGNTEAFF NA TRBJ1-1 NA TRBV5-8
TGCGCCAGCAGCCCGGACAGTATGGTCTATGGCTACACCTTC CASSPDSMVYGYTF many TRBJ1-2 NA TRBV5-1
TGTGCCAGCAGCTTATCCTTCAGCCAAGAGACCCAGTACTTC CASSLSFSQETQYF NA TRBJ2-5 NA TRBV11-2
TGTGCCAGCAGCTTGGAGACAGGGGGTGGCTACACCTTC CASSLETGGGYTF NA TRBJ1-2 TRBD1 TRBV5-4
TGTGCCACCAGGCAGCGGGGGCAAGAGACCCAGTACTTC CATRQRGQETQYF NA TRBJ2-5 TRBD2 TRBV15
TGTGCCAGCAGCTTAGTTGCGGGGGGCACAGATACGCAGTATTTT CASSLVAGGTDTQYF NA TRBJ2-3 TRBD2 TRBV7-2
TGCAGCGTTGAAGTTTCAGGGCGACAATCGTTC CSVEVSGRQSF NA TRBJ1-2 NA TRBV29-1
TGTGCCATCAGTGACGGGGGGGCCTCTAACTATGGCTACACCTTC CAISDGGASNYGYTF NA TRBJ1-2 NA TRBV10-3
TGTGCCAGCAGTTTATCCCCCTTGCCAGGGGAGAATAATGGCTACACCTTC CASSLSPLPGENNGYTF few TRBJ1-2 NA TRBV27
TGTGCCAGCAAGCAGCGGGGGCTTAACTACAATGAGCAGTTCTTC CASKQRGLNYNEQFF NA TRBJ2-1 TRBD2 TRBV2
TGTGCCAGCAGGGGACAGGGGGCAGACGGCTACACCTTC CASRGQGADGYTF NA TRBJ1-2 TRBD1 TRBV3-1/TRBV3-2
TGCGCCAGCAGCCAAGATCGAGGAGGCGGATACAATGAGCAGTTCTTC CASSQDRGGGYNEQFF NA TRBJ2-1 NA TRBV4-1
TGTGCCAGCAGCTTAGGCCCGTACAGGGGGCGATCAACTAATGAAAAACTGTTTTTT CASSLGPYRGRSTNEKLFF NA TRBJ1-4 TRBD1 TRBV11-2
TGTGCCAGCGCTCCGGCGCAGGCATCACCCCTCCACTTT CASAPAQASPLHF NA TRBJ1-6 NA TRBV6-5
TGTGCCAGCAGCCCGGGGGGAAGCGAGCAGTACTTC CASSPGGSEQYF NA TRBJ2-7 TRBD2 TRBV11-2
TGTGCCAGCAGTTCCGGGGACAGATACACAGATACGCAGTATTTT CASSSGDRYTDTQYF NA TRBJ2-3 TRBD1 TRBV6-2/TRBV6-3
TGTGCCATCAACGAATGGACAGGGGTTGAAAAACTGTTTTTT CAINEWTGVEKLFF NA TRBJ1-4 TRBD1 TRBV10-3
TGTGCCTGGAGTGCATCACAGGGGGTAAATGAAAAACTGTTTTTT CAWSASQGVNEKLFF NA TRBJ1-4 TRBD1 TRBV30
TGTGCCAGCAGCTTAGTAGGCGGTACGGGGAGCTCCTATAATTCACCCCTCCACTTT CASSLVGGTGSSYNSPLHF NA TRBJ1-6 NA TRBV11-3
TGCAGCGCCAGAGACTCCGCTGACAATTCACCCCTCCACTTT CSARDSADNSPLHF NA TRBJ1-6 NA TRBV29-1
TGCAGCGGGGGGGGAGGCCCCGTGGATGGCTACACCTTC CSGGGGPVDGYTF NA TRBJ1-2 NA TRBV29-1
TGCGCCAGCAGCTTAAATATCGGACAGCGTAATACCTTC CASSLNIGQRNTF once TRBJ1-2 NA TRBV5-1
TGCGCCAGCAGCGGAACGGCGGAACTCCAAGAGACCCAGTACTTC CASSGTAELQETQYF NA TRBJ2-5 NA TRBV5-1
TGCAGCGTTCGACAATTGAACACTGAAGCTTTCTTT CSVRQLNTEAFF once TRBJ1-1 NA TRBV29-1
TGTGCCAGCAGCCAACTGGACAGGGAAGGCTCACCCCTCCACTTT CASSQLDREGSPLHF NA TRBJ1-6 TRBD1 TRBV3-1/TRBV3-2
TGTGCCAGCAGCCTAACAGGGGACACTGAAGCTTTCTTT CASSLTGDTEAFF NA TRBJ1-1 TRBD1 TRBV5-5
TGTGCCAGCAGCACAACAGGGGGCGGTGGCAATGAGCAGTTCTTC CASSTTGGGGNEQFF NA TRBJ2-1 TRBD1 TRBV7-9
TGTGCCACGACCTTCCAGGGCTTTGGGATGAACACTGAAGCTTTCTTT CATTFQGFGMNTEAFF NA TRBJ1-1 NA TRBV2
TGTGCCAGCTCACCGAGACAGACAGGGTTCGGCTACACCTTC CASSPRQTGFGYTF NA TRBJ1-2 TRBD1 TRBV18
TGTGCCAGCAGGACAGGGTTAAACACTGAAGCTTTCTTT CASRTGLNTEAFF NA TRBJ1-1 TRBD1 TRBV2
TGTGCCAGTAGTATAGGGACAGTGAACACTGAAGCTTTCTTT CASSIGTVNTEAFF NA TRBJ1-1 NA TRBV19
TGTGCCACCAGTGACACCGGGACAGGGAGGAATGGCTACACCTTC CATSDTGTGRNGYTF once TRBJ1-2 TRBD1 TRBV24-1
TGCGCCAGCAGCCTAGTGGGAGGGGTCTCGGATACGCAGTATTTT CASSLVGGVSDTQYF NA TRBJ2-3 TRBD2 TRBV4-3
TGCGCCAGCAGCCAACTTTTCGGGGGATCTGAAGCTTTCTTT CASSQLFGGSEAFF NA TRBJ1-1 NA TRBV4-1
TGTGCCAGCACCAAGGACAGTAACTATGGCTACACCTTC CASTKDSNYGYTF NA TRBJ1-2 NA TRBV6-5
TGTGCCACCAGTGATCGACGACAGGGGGGCGGGGAGCTGTTTTTT CATSDRRQGGGELFF NA TRBJ2-2 TRBD1 TRBV24-1
TGCGCCAGCGGGCCGGGACTAGTGAGGGCAGATACGCAGTATTTT CASGPGLVRADTQYF NA TRBJ2-3 TRBD2 TRBV10-2